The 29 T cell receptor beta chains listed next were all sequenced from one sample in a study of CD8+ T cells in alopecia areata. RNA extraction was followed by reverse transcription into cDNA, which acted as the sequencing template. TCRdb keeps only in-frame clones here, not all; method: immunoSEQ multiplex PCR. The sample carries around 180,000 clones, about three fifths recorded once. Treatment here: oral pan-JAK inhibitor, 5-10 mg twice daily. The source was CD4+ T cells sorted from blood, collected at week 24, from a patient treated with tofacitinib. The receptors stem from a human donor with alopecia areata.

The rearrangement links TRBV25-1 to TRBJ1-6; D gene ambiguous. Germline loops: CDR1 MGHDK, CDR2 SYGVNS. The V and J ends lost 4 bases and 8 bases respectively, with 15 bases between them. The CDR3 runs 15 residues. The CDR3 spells CASSVRVSGDSPLHF. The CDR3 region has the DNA TGTGCCAGCAGTGTGCGGGTCAGCGGGGATTCACCCCTCCACTTT.

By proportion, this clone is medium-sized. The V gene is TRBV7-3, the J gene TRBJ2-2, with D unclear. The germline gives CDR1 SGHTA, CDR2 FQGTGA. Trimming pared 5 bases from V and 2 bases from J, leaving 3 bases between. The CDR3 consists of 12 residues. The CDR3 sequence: CASSDNTGELFF. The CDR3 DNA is TGTGCCAGCAGCGATAACACCGGGGAGCTGTTTTTT. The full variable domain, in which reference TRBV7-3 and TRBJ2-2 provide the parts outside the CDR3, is GAGVSQTPSNKVTEKGKYVELRCDPISGHTALYWYRQSLGQGPEFLIYFQGTGAADDSGLPNDRFFAVRPEGSVSTLKIQRTERGDSAVYLCASSDNTGELFFGEGSRLTVL.

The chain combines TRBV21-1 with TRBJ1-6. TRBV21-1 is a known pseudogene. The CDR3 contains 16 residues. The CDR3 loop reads CASSPGGSSYNSPLHF. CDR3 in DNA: TGTGCCAGCAGCCCCGGGGGAAGCTCCTATAATTCACCCCTCCACTTT.

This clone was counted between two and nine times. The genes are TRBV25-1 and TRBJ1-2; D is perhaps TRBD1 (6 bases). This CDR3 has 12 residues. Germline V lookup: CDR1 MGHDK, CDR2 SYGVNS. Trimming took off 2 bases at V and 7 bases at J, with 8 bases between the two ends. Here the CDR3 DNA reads TGTGCCAGCAGTGAAGCAGGGGCTGGCTACACCTTC. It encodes CASSEAGAGYTF.

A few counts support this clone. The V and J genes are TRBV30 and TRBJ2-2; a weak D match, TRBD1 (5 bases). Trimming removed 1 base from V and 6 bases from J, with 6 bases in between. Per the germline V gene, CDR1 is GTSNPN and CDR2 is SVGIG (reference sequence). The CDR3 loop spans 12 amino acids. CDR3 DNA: TGTGCCTGGAGTGGACAGTCCGGGGAGCTGTTTTTT. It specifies CAWSGQSGELFF.

CDR3: CASSPRTGQETQYF. The CDR3 DNA sequence: TGTGCCAGCAGTCCCAGGACAGGGCAAGAGACCCAGTACTTC. The genes are TRBV7-2 and TRBJ2-5, with 8 bases matching TRBD1. Germline V gene data show CDR1 as SGHTA and CDR2 as FQGNSA. There are 14 residues in the CDR3. V trimming: 6 bases; J trimming: 2 bases; junction bases outside the gene matches: 5.

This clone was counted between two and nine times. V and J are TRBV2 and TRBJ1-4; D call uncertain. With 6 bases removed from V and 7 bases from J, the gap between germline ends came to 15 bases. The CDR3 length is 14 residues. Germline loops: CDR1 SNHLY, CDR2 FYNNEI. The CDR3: CASRKDLLSEKLFF. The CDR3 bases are TGTGCCAGCAGAAAAGACCTATTAAGTGAAAAACTGTTTTTT.

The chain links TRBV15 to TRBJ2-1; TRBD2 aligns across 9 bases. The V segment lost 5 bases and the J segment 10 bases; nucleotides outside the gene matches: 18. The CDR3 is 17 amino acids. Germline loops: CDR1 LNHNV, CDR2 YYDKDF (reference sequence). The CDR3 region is CATSPKGRRGGHREQFF. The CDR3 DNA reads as TGTGCCACCAGCCCCAAAGGGAGGCGGGGGGGCCATAGGGAGCAGTTCTTC. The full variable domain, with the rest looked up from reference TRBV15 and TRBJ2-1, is DAMVIQNPRYQVTQFGKPVTLSCSQTLNHNVMYWYQQKSSQAPKLLFHYYDKDFNNEADTPDNFQSRRPNTSFCFLDIRSPGLGDTAMYLCATSPKGRRGGHREQFFGPGTRLTVL.

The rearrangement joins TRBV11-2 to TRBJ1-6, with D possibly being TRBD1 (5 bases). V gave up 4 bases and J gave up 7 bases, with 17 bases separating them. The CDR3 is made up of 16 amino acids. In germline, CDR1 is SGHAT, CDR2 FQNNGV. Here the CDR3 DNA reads TGTGCCAGCAGCTCCGGACCCGGGACGGCAAATTCACCCCTCCACTTT. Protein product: CASSSGPGTANSPLHF.

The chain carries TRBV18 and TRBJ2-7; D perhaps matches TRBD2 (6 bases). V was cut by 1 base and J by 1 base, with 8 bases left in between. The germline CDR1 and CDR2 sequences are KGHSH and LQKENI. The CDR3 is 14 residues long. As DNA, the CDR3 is TGTGCCAGCTCACCACAGGAGGGATCCTACGAGCAGTACTTC. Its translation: CASSPQEGSYEQYF.

This CDR3 is CASSQDRGWDSPLHF. The CDR3 nucleotides are TGCGCCAGCAGCCAAGATCGGGGGTGGGACTCACCCCTCCACTTT. The J gene is TRBJ1-6, the V gene TRBV4-3; a weak D match, TRBD1 (5 bases). Trimming cost V 0 bases and J 10 bases, with 13 bases left between them. Per germline, CDR1 LGHNA and CDR2 YSLEER. This CDR3 has 15 residues.

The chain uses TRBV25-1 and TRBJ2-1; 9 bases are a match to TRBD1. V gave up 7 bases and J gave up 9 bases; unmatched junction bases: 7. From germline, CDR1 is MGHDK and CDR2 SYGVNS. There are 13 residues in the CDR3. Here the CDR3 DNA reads TGTGCCAGCAATACCGGGACAGGGAGTGAGCAGTTCTTC. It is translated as CASNTGTGSEQFF.

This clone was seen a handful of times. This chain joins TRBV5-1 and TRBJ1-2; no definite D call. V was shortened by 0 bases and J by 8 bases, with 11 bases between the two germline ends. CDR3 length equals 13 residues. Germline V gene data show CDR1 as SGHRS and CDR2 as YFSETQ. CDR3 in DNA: TGCGCCAGCAGCTTGGAGGATGGAGGAGGCTACACCTTC. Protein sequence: CASSLEDGGGYTF.

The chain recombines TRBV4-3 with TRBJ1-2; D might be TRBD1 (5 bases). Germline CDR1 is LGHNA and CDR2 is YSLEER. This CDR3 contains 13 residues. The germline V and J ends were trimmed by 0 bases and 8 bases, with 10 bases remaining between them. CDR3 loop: CASSQDRDRGYTF. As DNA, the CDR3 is TGCGCCAGCAGCCAAGATCGGGACCGCGGCTACACCTTC.

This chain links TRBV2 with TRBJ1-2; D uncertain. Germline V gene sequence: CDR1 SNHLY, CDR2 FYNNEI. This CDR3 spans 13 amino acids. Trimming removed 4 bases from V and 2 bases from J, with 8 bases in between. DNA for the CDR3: TGTGCCAGCAGTGTTTCAGAGAACTATGGCTACACCTTC. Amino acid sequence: CASSVSENYGYTF.

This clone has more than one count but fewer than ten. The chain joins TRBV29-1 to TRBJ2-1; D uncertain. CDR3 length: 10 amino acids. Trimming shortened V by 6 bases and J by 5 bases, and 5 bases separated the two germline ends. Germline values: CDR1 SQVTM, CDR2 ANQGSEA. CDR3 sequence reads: CSVKNNEQFF. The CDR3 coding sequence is TGCAGCGTCAAAAACAATGAGCAGTTCTTC.

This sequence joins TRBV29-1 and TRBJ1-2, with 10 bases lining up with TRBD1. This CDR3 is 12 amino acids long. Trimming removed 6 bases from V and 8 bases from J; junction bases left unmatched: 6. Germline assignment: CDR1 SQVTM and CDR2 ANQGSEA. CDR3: CSVGQGPGGYTF. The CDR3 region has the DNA TGCAGCGTGGGACAGGGGCCCGGGGGCTACACCTTC.

The CDR3 is CASSARQGAGELFF. CDR3 nucleotide sequence: TGTGCCAGCAGCGCTCGCCAGGGGGCGGGGGAGCTGTTTTTT. J is TRBJ2-2 and V is TRBV9; 8 nucleotides line up with TRBD1. V was clipped by 3 bases and J by 8 bases; unmatched bases: 6. Germline CDR1 SGDLS, CDR2 YYNGEE. This CDR3 contains 14 residues.

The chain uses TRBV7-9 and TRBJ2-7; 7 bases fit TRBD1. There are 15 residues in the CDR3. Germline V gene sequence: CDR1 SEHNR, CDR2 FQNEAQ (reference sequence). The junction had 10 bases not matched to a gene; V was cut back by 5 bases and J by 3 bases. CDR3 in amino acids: CASSDPPRQGYEQYF. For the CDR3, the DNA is TGTGCCAGCAGCGATCCCCCGAGACAGGGCTACGAGCAGTACTTC.

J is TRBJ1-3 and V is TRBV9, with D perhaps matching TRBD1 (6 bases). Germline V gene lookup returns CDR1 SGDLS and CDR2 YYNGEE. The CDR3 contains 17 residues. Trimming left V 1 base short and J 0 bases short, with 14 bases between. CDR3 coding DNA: TGTGCCAGCAGCGTAAACCTGGGGGGCACCTCTGGAAACACCATATATTTT. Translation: CASSVNLGGTSGNTIYF.

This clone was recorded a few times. For the CDR3, the DNA is TGCAGCACAAGACAGGGGGCGGGCTACGAGCAGTACTTC. This gives the protein CSTRQGAGYEQYF. V usage is TRBV29-1 and J usage is TRBJ2-7, with 10 bases matching TRBD1. The CDR3 is made up of 13 amino acids. After removal of 8 bases from V and 3 bases from J, the junction contained 7 bases not matched to a gene. Germline values: CDR1 SQVTM, CDR2 ANQGSEA.

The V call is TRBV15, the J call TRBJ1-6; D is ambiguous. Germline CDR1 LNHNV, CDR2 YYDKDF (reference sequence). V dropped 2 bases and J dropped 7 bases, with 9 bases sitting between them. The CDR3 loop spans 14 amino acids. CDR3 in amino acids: CATSRSTWNSPLHF. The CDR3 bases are TGTGCCACCAGCAGATCGACCTGGAATTCACCCCTCCACTTT.

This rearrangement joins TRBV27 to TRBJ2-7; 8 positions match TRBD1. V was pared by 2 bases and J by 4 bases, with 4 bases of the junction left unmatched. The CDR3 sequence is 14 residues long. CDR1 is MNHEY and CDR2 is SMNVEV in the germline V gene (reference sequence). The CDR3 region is CASSLRDRGYEQYF. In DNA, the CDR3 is TGTGCCAGCAGTTTACGAGACAGGGGTTACGAGCAGTACTTC.

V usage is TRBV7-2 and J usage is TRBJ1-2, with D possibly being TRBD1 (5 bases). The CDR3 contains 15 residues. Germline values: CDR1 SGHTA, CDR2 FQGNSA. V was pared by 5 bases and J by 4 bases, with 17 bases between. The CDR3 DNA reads TGTGCCAGCAGCAACTACCTGGGGGGTGGCTATGGCTACACCTTC. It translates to CASSNYLGGGYGYTF. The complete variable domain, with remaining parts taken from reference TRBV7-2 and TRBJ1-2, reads GAGVSQSPSNKVTEKGKDVELRCDPISGHTALYWYRQSLGQGLEFLIYFQGNSAPDKSGLPSDRFSAERTGGSVSTLTIQRTQQEDSAVYLCASSNYLGGGYGYTFGSGTRLTVV.

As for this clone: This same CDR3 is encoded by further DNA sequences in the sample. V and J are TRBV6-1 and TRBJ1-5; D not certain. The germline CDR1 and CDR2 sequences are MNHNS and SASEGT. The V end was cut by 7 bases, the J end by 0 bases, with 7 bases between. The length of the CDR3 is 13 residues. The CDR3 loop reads CASNRDSNQPQHF. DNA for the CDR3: TGTGCCAGCAATAGGGATAGCAATCAGCCCCAGCATTTT.

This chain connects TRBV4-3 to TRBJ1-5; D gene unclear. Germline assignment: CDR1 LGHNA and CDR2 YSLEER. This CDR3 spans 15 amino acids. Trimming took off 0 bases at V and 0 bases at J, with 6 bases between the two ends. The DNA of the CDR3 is TGCGCCAGCAGCCAAGACAGGCTTAGCAATCAGCCCCAGCATTTT. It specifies CASSQDRLSNQPQHF.

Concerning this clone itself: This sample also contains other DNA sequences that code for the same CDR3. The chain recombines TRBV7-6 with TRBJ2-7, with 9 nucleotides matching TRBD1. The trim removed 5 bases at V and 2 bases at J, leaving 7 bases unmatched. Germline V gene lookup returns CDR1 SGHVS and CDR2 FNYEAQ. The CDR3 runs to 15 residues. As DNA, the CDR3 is TGTGCCAGCAGCCTGGACAGGGGACTAACCTACGAGCAGTACTTC. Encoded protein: CASSLDRGLTYEQYF. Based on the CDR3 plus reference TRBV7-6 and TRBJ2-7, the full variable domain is GAGVSQSPRYKVTKRGQDVALRCDPISGHVSLYWYRQALGQGPEFLTYFNYEAQQDKSGLPNDRFSAERPEGSISTLTIQRTEQRDSAMYRCASSLDRGLTYEQYFGPGTRLTVT.

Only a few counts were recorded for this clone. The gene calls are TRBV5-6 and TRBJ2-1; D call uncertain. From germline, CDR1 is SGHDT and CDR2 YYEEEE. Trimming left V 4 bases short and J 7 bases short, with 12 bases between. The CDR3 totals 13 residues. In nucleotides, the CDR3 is TGTGCCAGCAGCCGAGACCTTGTGAATGAGCAGTTCTTC. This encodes CASSRDLVNEQFF.

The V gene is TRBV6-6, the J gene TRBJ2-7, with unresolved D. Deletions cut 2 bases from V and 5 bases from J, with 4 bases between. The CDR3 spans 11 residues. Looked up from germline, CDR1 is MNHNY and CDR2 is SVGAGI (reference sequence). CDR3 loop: CASSYRDEQYF. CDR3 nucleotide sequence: TGTGCCAGCAGTTACAGGGACGAGCAGTACTTC.